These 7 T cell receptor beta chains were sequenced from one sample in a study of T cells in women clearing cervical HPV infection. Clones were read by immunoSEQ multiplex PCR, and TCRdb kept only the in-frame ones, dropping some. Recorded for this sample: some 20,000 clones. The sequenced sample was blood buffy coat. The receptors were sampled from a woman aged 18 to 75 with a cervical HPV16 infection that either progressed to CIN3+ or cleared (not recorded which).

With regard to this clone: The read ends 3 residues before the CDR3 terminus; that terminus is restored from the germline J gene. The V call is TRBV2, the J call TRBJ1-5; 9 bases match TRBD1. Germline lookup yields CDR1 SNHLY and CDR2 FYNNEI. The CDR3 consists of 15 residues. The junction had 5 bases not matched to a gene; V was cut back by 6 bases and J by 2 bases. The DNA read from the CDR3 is TGTGCCAGCAGAAGGACAGGGGTGGGCAATCAGCCC. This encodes CASRRTGVGNQP. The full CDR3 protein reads CASRRTGVGNQPQHF.

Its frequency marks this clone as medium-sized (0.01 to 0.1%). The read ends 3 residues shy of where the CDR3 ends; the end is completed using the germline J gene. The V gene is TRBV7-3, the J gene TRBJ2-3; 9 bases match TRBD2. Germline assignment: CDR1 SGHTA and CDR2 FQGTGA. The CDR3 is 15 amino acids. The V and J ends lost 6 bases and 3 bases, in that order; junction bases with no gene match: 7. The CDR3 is CASRAGGFSTDTQYF. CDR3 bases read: TGTGCCAGCAGGGCGGGAGGGTTCTCTACAGATACG.

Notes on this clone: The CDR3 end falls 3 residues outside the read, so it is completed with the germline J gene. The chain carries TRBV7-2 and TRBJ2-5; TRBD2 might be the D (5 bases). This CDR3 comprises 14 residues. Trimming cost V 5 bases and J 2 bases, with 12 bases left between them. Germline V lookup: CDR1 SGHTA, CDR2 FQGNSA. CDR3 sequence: CASSPGLMQETQYF. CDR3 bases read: TGTGCCAGCAGCCCCGGACTGATGCAAGAGACC.

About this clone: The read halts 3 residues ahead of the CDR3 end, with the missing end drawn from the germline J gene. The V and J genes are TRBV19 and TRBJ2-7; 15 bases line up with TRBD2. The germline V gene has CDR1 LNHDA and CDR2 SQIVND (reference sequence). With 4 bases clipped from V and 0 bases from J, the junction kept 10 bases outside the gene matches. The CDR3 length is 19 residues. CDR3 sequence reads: CASSTRRGLAGGTSYEQYF. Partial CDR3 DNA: TGTGCCAGTAGTACCCGCAGGGGACTAGCGGGAGGTACCTCCTACGAG.

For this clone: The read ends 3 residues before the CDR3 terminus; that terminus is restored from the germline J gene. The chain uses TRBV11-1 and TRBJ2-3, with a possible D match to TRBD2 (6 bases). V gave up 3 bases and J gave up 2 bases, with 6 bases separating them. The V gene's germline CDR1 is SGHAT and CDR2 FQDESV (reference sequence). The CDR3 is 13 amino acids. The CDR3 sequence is CASSLGLTDTQYF. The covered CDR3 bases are TGTGCCAGCAGCTTGGGACTCACAGATACG.

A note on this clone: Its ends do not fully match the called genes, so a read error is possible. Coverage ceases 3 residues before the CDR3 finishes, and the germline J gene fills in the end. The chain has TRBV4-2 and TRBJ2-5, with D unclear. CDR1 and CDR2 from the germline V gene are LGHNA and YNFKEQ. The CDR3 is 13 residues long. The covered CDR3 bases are TGCGCCAGCAGCCAAGAAGGCTGGGAGACC. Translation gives CASSQEGWET. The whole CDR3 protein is CASSQEGWETQYF.

This CDR3 is CASILAGYNEQFF. CDR3 DNA (partial): TGTGCCAGCATACTAGCGGGCTACAATGAG. The genes are TRBV13 and TRBJ2-1; 9 positions match TRBD2. The read is 3 residues too short to cover the CDR3 end, so that end is filled in from the germline J gene. This CDR3 has 13 residues. CDR1 and CDR2 (germline): PRHDT, FYEKMQ (reference sequence). The V and J ends lost 7 bases and 3 bases, in that order; junction bases with no gene match: 1.